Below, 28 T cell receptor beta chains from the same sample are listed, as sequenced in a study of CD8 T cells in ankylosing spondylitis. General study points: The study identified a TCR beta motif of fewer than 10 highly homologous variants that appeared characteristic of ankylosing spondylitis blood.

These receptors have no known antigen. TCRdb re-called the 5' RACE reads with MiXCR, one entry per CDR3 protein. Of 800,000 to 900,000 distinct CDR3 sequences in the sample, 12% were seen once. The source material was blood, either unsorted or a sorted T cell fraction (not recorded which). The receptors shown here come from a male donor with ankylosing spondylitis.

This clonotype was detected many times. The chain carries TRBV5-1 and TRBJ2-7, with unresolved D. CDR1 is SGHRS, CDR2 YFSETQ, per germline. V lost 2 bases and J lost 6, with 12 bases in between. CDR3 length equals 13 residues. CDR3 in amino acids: CASSFDPSGEQYF. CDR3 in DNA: TGCGCCAGCAGCTTTGATCCCTCGGGCGAGCAGTACTTC.

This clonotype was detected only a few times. This CDR3 reads CASSQGWNSGANVLTF. The CDR3 DNA reads as TGTGCCAGCAGCCAGGGGTGGAATTCTGGGGCCAACGTCCTGACTTTC. The chain joins TRBV3-1 to TRBJ2-6, with D hard to call. The germline CDR1 and CDR2 sequences are LGHDT and YNNKEL (reference sequence). This CDR3 spans 16 amino acids. V was pared by 3 bases and J by 1 base, with 10 bases between.

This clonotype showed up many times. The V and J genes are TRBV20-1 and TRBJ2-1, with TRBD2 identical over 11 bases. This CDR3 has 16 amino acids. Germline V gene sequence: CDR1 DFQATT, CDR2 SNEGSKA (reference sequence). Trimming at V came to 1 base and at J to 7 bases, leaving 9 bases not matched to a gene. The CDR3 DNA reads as TGCAGTGCTAGAGCCCTCCCGGGACTAGCGGTAAATGAGCAGTTCTTC. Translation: CSARALPGLAVNEQFF.

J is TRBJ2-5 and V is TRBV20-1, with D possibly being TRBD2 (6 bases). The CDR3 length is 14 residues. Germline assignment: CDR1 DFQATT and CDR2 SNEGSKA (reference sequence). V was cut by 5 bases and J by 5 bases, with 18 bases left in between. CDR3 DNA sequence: TGCAGTGCTCTTACAACTGGGGGGACGGAGACCCAGTACTTC. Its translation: CSALTTGGTETQYF.

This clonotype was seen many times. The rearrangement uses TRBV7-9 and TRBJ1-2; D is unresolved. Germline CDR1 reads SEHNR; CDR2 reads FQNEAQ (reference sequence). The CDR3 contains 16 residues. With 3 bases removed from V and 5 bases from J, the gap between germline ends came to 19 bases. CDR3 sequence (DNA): TGTGCCAGCAGCTTTTCCGCCGGCTGGACCGGGTATGGCTACACCTTC. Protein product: CASSFSAGWTGYGYTF.

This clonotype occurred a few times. The CDR3: CASSYSGKRNSPLHF. CDR3 in DNA: TGTGCCAGCAGTTACTCAGGGAAAAGGAATTCACCCCTCCACTTT. The chain recombines TRBV6-5 with TRBJ1-6; D is uncertain. Germline loops: CDR1 MNHEY, CDR2 SVGAGI. This CDR3 is built from 15 residues. Trimming pared 0 bases from V and 7 bases from J, leaving 10 bases between.

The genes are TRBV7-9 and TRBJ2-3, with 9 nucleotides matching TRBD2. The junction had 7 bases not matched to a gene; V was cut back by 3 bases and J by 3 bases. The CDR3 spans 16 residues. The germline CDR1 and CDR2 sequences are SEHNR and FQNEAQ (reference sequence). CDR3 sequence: CASSLLSGGPTDTQYF. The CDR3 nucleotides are TGTGCCAGCAGCTTGCTGAGCGGGGGGCCTACAGATACGCAGTATTTT. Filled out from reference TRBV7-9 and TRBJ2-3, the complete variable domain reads DTGVSQNPRHKITKRGQNVTFRCDPISEHNRLYWYRQTLGQGPEFLTYFQNEAQLEKSRLLSDRFSAERPKGSFSTLEIQRTEQGDSAMYLCASSLLSGGPTDTQYFGPGTRLTVL.

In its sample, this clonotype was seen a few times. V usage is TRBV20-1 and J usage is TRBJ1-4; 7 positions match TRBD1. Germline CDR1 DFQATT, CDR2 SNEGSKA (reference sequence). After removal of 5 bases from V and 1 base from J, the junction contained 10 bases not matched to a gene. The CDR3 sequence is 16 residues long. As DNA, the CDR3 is TGCAGTGCTTGGGACAGCGCATTCTTAACTAATGAAAAACTGTTTTTT. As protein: CSAWDSAFLTNEKLFF.

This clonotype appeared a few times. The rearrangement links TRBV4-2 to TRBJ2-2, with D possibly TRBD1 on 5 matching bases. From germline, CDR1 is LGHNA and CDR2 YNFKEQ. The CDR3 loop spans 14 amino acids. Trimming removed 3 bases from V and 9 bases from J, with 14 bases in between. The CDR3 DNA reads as TGTGCCAGCAGCCACCGGACATCCGACCGGGAGCTGTTTTTT. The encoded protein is CASSHRTSDRELFF.

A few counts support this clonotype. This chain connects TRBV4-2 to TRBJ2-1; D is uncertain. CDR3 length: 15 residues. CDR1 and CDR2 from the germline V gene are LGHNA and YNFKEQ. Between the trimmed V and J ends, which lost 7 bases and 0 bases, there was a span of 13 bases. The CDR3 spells CASTTRLFSYNEQFF. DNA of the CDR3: TGTGCCAGCACCACCAGGTTATTCTCCTACAATGAGCAGTTCTTC.

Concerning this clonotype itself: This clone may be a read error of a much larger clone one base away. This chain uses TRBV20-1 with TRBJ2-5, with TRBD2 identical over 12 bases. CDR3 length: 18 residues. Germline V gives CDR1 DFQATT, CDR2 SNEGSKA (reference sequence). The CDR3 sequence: CCAREVWLAGGPSETQYF. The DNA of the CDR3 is TGCTGTGCTAGAGAAGTGTGGCTAGCGGGAGGGCCCTCAGAGACCCAGTACTTC.

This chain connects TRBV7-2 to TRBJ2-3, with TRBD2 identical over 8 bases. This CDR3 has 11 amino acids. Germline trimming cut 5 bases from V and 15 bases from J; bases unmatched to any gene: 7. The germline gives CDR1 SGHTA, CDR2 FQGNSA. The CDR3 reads CASSPGTRAYF. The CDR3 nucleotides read TGTGCCAGCAGCCCAGGGACTAGGGCTTATTTT.

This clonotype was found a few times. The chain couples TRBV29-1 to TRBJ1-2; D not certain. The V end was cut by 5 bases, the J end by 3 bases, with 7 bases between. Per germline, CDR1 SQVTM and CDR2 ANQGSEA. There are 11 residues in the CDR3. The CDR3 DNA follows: TGCAGCGTTCGAAGGGACTATGGCTACACCTTC. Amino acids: CSVRRDYGYTF. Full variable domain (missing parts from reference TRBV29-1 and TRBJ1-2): SAVISQKPSRDICQRGTSLTIQCQVDSQVTMMFWYRQQPGQSLTLIATANQGSEATYESGFVIDKFPISRPNLTFSTLTVSNMSPEDSSIYLCSVRRDYGYTFGSGTRLTVV.

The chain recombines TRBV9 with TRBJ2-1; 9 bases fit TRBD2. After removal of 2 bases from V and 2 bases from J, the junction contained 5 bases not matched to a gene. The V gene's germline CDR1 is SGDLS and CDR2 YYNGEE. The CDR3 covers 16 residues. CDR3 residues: CASSVGGRAPYNEQFF. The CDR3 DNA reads TGTGCCAGCAGCGTTGGCGGGAGGGCCCCCTACAATGAGCAGTTCTTC.

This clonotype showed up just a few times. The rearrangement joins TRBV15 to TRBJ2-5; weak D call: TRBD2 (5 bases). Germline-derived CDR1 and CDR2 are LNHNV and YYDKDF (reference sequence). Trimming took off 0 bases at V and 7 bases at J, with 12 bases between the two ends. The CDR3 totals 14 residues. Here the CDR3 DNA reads TGTGCCACCAGCAGAGAGGAGCGGCCATGGACCCAGTACTTC. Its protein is CATSREERPWTQYF.

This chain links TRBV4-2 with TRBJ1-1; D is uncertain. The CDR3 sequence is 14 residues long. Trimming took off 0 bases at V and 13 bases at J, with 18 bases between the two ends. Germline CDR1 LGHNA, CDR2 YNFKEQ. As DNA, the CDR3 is TGTGCCAGCAGCCAAGAAGCTCGGGTCCAAAGGTTTTTCTTT. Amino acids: CASSQEARVQRFFF.

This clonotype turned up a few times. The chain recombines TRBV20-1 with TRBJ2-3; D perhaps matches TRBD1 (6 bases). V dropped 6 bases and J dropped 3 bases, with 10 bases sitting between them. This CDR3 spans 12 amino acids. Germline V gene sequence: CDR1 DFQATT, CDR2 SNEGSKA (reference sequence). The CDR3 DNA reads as TGCAGTGCAGTGGGACAAACAGATACGCAGTATTTT. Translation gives CSAVGQTDTQYF.

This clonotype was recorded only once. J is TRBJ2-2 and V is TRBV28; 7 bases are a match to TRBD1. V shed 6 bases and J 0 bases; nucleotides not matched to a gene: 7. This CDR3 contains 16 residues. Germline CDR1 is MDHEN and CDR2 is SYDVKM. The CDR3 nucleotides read TGTGCCAGCAGCTACACCGGGACAGCGAACACCGGGGAGCTGTTTTTT. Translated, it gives CASSYTGTANTGELFF. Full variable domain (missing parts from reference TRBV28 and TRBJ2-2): DVKVTQSSRYLVKRTGEKVFLECVQDMDHENMFWYRQDPGLGLRLIYFSYDVKMKEKGDIPEGYSVSREKKERFSLILESASTNQTSMYLCASSYTGTANTGELFFGEGSRLTVL.

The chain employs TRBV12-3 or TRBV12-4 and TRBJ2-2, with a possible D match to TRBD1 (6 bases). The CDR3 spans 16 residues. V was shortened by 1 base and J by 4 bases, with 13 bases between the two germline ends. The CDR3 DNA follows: TGTGCCAGCAGTTTAGATTACAGGGCAGGCACCGGGGAGCTGTTTTTT. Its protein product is CASSLDYRAGTGELFF.

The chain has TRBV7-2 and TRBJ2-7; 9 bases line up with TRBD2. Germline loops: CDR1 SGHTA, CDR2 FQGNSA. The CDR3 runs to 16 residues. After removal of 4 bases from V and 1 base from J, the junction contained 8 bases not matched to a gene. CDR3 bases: TGTGCCAGCAGCTCCGCCGGGACTAGCATTTCCTACGAGCAGTACTTC. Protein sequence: CASSSAGTSISYEQYF.

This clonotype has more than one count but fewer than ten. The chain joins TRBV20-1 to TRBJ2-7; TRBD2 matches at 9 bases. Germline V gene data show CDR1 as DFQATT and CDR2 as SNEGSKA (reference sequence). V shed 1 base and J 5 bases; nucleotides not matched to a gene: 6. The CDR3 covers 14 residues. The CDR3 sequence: CSARVRGGRDEQYF. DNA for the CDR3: TGCAGTGCTAGAGTGCGGGGGGGCCGGGACGAGCAGTACTTC.

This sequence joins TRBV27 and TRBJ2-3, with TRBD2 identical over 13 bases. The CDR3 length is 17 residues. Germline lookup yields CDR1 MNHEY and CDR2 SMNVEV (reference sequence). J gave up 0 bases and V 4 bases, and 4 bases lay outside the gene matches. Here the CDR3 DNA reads TGTGCCAGCAGTTCTCCGGGACTAGCGGGGAGCACAGATACGCAGTATTTT. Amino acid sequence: CASSSPGLAGSTDTQYF.

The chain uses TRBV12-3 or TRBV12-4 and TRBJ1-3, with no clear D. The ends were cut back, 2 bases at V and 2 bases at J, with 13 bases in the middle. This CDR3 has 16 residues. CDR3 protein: CASSLRPAFPGNTIYF. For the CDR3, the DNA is TGTGCCAGCAGTTTACGGCCGGCTTTTCCTGGAAACACCATATATTTT.

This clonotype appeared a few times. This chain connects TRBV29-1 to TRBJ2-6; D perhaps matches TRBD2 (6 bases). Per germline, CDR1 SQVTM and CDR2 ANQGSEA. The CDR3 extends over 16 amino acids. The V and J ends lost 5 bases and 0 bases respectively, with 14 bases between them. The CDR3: CSVSGTPSSGANVLTF. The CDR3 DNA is TGCAGCGTTTCTGGGACTCCTAGCTCTGGGGCCAACGTCCTGACTTTC.

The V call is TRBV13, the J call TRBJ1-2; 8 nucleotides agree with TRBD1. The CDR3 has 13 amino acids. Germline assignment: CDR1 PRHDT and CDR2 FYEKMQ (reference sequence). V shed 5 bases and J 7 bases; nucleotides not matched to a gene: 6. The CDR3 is CASSIRDRTGYTF. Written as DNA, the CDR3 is TGTGCCAGCAGCATACGGGACAGGACTGGCTACACCTTC.

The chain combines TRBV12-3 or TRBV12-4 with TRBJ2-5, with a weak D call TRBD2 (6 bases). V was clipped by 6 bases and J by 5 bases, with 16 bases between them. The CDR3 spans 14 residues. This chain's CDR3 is CASSPSLAGETQYF. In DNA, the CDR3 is TGTGCCAGCAGCCCTTCCTTGGCGGGGGAGACCCAGTACTTC.

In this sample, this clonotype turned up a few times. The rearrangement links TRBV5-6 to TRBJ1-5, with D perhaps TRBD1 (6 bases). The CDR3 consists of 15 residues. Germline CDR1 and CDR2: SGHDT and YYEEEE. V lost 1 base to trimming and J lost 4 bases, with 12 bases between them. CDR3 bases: TGTGCCAGCAGCTTGAACAGGGTGTCGAATCAGCCCCAGCATTTT. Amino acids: CASSLNRVSNQPQHF.

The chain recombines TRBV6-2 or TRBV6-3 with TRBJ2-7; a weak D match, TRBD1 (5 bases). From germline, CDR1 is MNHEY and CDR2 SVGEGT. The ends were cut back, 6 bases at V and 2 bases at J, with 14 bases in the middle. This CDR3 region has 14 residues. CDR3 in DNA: TGTGCCAGCAGCTCGACAGTCTTAACCTACGAGCAGTACTTC. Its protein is CASSSTVLTYEQYF.